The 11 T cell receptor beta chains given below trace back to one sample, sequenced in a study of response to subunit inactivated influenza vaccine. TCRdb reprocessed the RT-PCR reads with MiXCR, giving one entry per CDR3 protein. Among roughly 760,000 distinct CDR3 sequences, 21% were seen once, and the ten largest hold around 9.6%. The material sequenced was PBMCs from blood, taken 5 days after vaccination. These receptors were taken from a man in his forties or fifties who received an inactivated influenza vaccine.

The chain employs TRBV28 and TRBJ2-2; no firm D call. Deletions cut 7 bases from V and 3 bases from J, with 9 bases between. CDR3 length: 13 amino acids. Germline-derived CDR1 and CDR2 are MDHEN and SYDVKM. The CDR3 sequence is CASTRSYTGELFF. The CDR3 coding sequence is TGTGCCAGCACCCGGAGCTACACCGGGGAGCTGTTTTTT.

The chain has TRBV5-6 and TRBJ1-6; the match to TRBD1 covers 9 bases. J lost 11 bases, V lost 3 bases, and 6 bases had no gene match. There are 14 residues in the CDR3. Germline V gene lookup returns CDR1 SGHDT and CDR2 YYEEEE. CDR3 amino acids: CASSSGQGIAPLHF. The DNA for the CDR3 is TGTGCCAGCAGCTCGGGACAGGGAATCGCACCCCTCCACTTT. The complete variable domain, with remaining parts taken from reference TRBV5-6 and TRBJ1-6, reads DAGVTQSPTHLIKTRGQQVTLRCSPKSGHDTVSWYQQALGQGPQFIFQYYEEEERQRGNFPDRFSGHQFPNYSSELNVNALLLGDSALYLCASSSGQGIAPLHFGNGTRLTVT.

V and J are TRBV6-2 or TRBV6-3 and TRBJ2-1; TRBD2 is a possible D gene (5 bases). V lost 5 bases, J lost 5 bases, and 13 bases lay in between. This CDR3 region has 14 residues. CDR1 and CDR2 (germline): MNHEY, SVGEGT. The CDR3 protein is CASSPEGADNEQFF. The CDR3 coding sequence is TGTGCCAGCAGTCCTGAGGGAGCGGACAATGAGCAGTTCTTC.

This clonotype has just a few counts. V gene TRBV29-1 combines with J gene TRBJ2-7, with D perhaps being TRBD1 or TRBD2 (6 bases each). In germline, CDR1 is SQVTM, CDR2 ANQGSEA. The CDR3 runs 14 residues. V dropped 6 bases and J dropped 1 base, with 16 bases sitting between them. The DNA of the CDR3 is TGCAGCGTGACAGGCGGAGGGGGGTCCTACGAGCAGTACTTC. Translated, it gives CSVTGGGGSYEQYF.

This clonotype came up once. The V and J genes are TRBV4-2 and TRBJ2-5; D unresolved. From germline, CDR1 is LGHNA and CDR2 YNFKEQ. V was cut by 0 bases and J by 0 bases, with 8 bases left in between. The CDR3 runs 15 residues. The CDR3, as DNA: TGTGCCAGCAGCCAAGAATTGGCCTACCAAGAGACCCAGTACTTC. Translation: CASSQELAYQETQYF.

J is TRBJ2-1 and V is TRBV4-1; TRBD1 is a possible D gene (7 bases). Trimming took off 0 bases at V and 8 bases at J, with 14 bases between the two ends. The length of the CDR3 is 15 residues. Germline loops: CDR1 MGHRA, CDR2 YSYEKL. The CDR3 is CASSQEGGQFYEQFF. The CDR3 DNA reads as TGCGCCAGCAGCCAAGAGGGGGGACAGTTCTATGAGCAGTTCTTC.

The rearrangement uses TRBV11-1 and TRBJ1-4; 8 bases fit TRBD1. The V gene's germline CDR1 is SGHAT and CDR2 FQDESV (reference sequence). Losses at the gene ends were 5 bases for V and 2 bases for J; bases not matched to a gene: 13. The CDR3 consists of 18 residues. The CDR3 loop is CASSAQGGRWLTNEKLFF. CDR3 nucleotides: TGTGCCAGCAGCGCACAGGGGGGCAGGTGGCTGACTAATGAAAAACTGTTTTTT.

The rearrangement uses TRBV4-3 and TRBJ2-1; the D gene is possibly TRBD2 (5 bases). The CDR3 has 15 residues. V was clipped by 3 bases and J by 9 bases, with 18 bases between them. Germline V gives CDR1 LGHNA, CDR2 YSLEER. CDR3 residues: CASSHPLAGGSEQFF. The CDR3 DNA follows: TGCGCCAGCAGCCACCCCCTTGCCGGTGGGAGTGAGCAGTTCTTC.

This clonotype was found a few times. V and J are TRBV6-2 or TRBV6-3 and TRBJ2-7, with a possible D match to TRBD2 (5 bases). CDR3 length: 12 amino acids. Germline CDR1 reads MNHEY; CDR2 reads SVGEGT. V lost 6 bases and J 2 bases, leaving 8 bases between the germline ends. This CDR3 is CASRTGTYEQYF. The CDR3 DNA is TGTGCCAGCAGGACGGGGACCTACGAGCAGTACTTC.

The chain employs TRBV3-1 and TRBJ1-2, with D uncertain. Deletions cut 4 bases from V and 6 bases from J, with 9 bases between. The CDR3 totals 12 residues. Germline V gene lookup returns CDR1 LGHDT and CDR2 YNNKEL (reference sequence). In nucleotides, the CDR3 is TGTGCCAGCAGCCGAGAGCGGAATGGCTACACCTTC. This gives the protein CASSRERNGYTF.

CDR3 region: CASSSGQGYTIYF. The CDR3 DNA reads as TGTGCCAGCAGCTCGGGACAGGGTTACACCATATATTTT. The chain links TRBV7-9 to TRBJ1-3, with 9 bases fitting TRBD1. The length of the CDR3 is 13 residues. Trimming cost V 4 bases and J 8 bases; bases outside gene matches: 3. Germline V gene sequence: CDR1 SEHNR, CDR2 FQNEAQ (reference sequence).